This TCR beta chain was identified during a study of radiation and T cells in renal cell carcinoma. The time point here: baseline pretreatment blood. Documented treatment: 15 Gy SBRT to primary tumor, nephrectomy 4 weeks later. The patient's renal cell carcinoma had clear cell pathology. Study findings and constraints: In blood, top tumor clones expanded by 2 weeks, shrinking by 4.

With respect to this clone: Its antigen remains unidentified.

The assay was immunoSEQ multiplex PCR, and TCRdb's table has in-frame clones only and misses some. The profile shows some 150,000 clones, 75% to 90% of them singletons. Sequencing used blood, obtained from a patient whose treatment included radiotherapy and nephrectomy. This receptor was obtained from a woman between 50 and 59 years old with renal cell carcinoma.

CDR3 nucleotides: TGTGCCACCAGCAGAACACAGGGGTACACAGATACGCAGTATTTT. It translates to CATSRTQGYTDTQYF. The chain has TRBV15 and TRBJ2-3; 7 positions agree with TRBD1. The CDR3 length is 15 residues. Germline V gives CDR1 LNHNV, CDR2 YYDKDF (reference sequence). The V and J ends lost 2 bases and 2 bases, in that order; junction bases with no gene match: 4.